This entry is about one TCR beta chain. The data belong to a study of blood T cell repertoires in COVID-19. Overall study context: Acute-phase and convalescent COVID-19 samples originated in the United States, Italy and Spain. The cDNA or gDNA used as material had been derived from T cells, B-cell-depleted T cells, or PBMCs.

The authors' processing: It was from reference gene primer amplification that nucleated cell counts were estimated. Libraries were prepared by immunoSEQ multiplex PCR; TCRdb keeps only in-frame clonotypes and omits some of them. That table gives V, J and clone size, and the DNA gave D and trimming. The sample shows around 260,000 clones, about 89% of them seen only once. The sample comprised peripheral blood. This TCR derives from a man aged 35 to 55 who had recovered from COVID-19.

The CDR3 region is CASSAGTGLTDTQYF. For the CDR3, the DNA is TGTGCCAGCAGTGCAGGGACAGGGTTAACAGATACGCAGTATTTT. V and J are TRBV27 and TRBJ2-3; 9 nucleotides align to TRBD1. The J segment lost 3 bases and the V segment lost 5 bases, leaving 6 bases of the junction unmatched. This CDR3 is 15 amino acids long. Germline V gene lookup returns CDR1 MNHEY and CDR2 SMNVEV (reference sequence).